This TCR beta chain was observed in a study of identical twins. One entry per CDR3 protein results from TCRdb running MiXCR on the 5' RACE reads. The data contain about 200,000 distinct CDR3 sequences, about 15% of them singletons. This sample also belongs to another study, concerning T cells expressing NK-cell markers. From that report: Clarity on HCMV specificity was lacking for the expanded NKG2C+ T cell clones.

The sequenced sample was CD8+ T cells sorted from blood. This sequence was found in a woman aged 18-29 years in good health.

DNA for the CDR3: TGCAGTGCTAGAGATCGACGGAGAAACGAGCAGTACTTC. The encoded protein is CSARDRRRNEQYF. The J gene is TRBJ2-7, the V gene TRBV20-1, with D hard to call. The ends were cut back, 0 bases at V and 5 bases at J, with 11 bases in the middle. Germline V gene sequence: CDR1 DFQATT, CDR2 SNEGSKA (reference sequence). This CDR3 is built from 13 residues.